This TCR beta chain was documented in a study of cytomegalovirus exposure and HLA in healthy donors. The study ran its PCR with 60 Vbeta and 13 Jbeta primers. Sequenced by immunoSEQ multiplex PCR; TCRdb stores in-frame clones only, minus some. The sample has 150,000 to 200,000 clones, 70% to 90% seen once. The receptor was isolated from a woman aged 18-35 years in good health and CMV-seronegative. Sequences were obtained from PBMCs.

The CDR3 nucleotides read TGTGCCAGCAGTCCGACAGTTTTAAATGAAAAACTGTTTTTT. It translates to CASSPTVLNEKLFF. The chain carries TRBV6-5 and TRBJ1-4; possible D gene TRBD1, 5 bases. V dropped 5 bases and J dropped 5 bases, with 12 bases sitting between them. Per the germline V gene, CDR1 is MNHEY and CDR2 is SVGAGI. CDR3 length: 14 amino acids.